The next 11 T cell receptor beta chains were all read from a single sample in a study of blood T cell repertoires in COVID-19. Repertoires were generated with immunoSEQ multiplex PCR, while TCRdb's copy carries only in-frame clones and drops some. The table shows a few hundred thousand clones, with around 90% occurring only once. Sequenced: peripheral blood. Receptor source: a man aged 18 to 35 with active or convalescent COVID-19.

This chain uses TRBV15 with TRBJ2-5; TRBD1 agrees at 10 bases. Germline CDR1 reads LNHNV; CDR2 reads YYDKDF (reference sequence). The V gene end was trimmed by 3 bases and the J gene end by 5 bases; junction bases not matched to a gene: 6. This CDR3 contains 15 residues. This CDR3 is CATSRGTGAGETQYF. The CDR3 DNA follows: TGTGCCACCAGCAGGGGGACAGGGGCTGGGGAGACCCAGTACTTC.

The chain uses TRBV6-1 and TRBJ2-5, with D tentatively TRBD1 (5 bases). This CDR3 has 17 residues. V lost 2 bases, J lost 4 bases, and 20 bases lay in between. Germline assignment: CDR1 MNHNS and CDR2 SASEGT. The CDR3 region has the DNA TGTGCCAGCAGTGAAAATTTGTCAGGGATTTTTGGAGAGACCCAGTACTTC. It encodes CASSENLSGIFGETQYF.

This chain connects TRBV7-9 to TRBJ2-5; tentatively, D is TRBD1 (6 bases). The germline gives CDR1 SEHNR, CDR2 FQNEAQ (reference sequence). V lost 1 base to trimming and J lost 2 bases, with 14 bases between them. The CDR3 extends over 16 amino acids. CDR3 in DNA: TGTGCCAGCAGCTTAGGTGGTAGGGGGAAACAAGAGACCCAGTACTTC. Protein product: CASSLGGRGKQETQYF.

This chain links TRBV28 with TRBJ2-3, with 8 bases aligning to TRBD2. The germline gives CDR1 MDHEN, CDR2 SYDVKM. With V trimmed by 4 bases and J by 2 bases, 11 bases remained unmatched. The CDR3 covers 17 residues. The DNA of the CDR3 is TGTGCCAGCAGTTCCGGGGCGATAGCGGGGTTCACAGATACGCAGTATTTT. This codes for CASSSGAIAGFTDTQYF.

V is TRBV20-1 and J is TRBJ2-1, with 8 positions matching TRBD2. Germline CDR1 DFQATT, CDR2 SNEGSKA (reference sequence). The V and J ends lost 3 bases and 4 bases, in that order; junction bases with no gene match: 8. This CDR3 region has 15 residues. CDR3 protein: CSASPGTRAYNEQFF. DNA for the CDR3: TGCAGTGCTAGTCCCGGGACTAGAGCTTACAATGAGCAGTTCTTC.

The sample holds one count of this clone. Other DNA variants within this sample encode the same CDR3. The chain combines TRBV18 with TRBJ2-1, with D possibly TRBD2 on 6 matching bases. The CDR3 is made up of 14 amino acids. Germline CDR1 and CDR2: KGHSH and LQKENI. Between the trimmed V and J ends, which lost 3 bases and 2 bases, there was a span of 8 bases. In DNA form, the CDR3 reads TGTGCCAGCTCACCGGGGGGTACCTACAATGAGCAGTTCTTC. It codes for CASSPGGTYNEQFF.

To note about this clone: Additional DNA sequences in this sample encode the identical CDR3. The rearrangement links TRBV24-1 to TRBJ2-1; weak D call: TRBD1 (5 bases). From germline, CDR1 is KGHDR and CDR2 SFDVKD. V was trimmed by 4 bases and J by 0 bases, leaving 9 bases between them. This CDR3 spans 15 amino acids. CDR3 region: CATSDPRGSYNEQFF. CDR3 DNA sequence: TGTGCCACCAGTGACCCTAGGGGCTCCTACAATGAGCAGTTCTTC.

This chain connects TRBV5-1 to TRBJ1-4; D is unclear. V lost 7 bases, J lost 0 bases, and 10 bases lay in between. The CDR3 runs to 14 residues. The V gene's germline CDR1 is SGHRS and CDR2 YFSETQ. CDR3: CASGSSATNEKLFF. The CDR3 nucleotides are TGCGCCAGCGGGTCTAGTGCAACTAATGAAAAACTGTTTTTT.

The sample holds one count of this clone. The V call is TRBV28, the J call TRBJ1-2; D is unresolved. In germline, CDR1 is MDHEN, CDR2 SYDVKM. Trimming removed 6 bases at V and 8 bases at J, with 13 bases between. This CDR3 comprises 12 residues. The CDR3 region is CASSPARWGYTF. Here the CDR3 DNA reads TGTGCCAGCAGCCCCGCCAGGTGGGGCTACACCTTC.

The rearrangement uses TRBV2 and TRBJ2-2; D not resolved. CDR3 length: 15 residues. The V and J ends lost 10 bases and 0 bases respectively, with 15 bases between them. The germline CDR1 and CDR2 sequences are SNHLY and FYNNEI. DNA of the CDR3: TGTGCCACCTCACCCAACCCTACGAACACCGGGGAGCTGTTTTTT. Translating it yields CATSPNPTNTGELFF.

This rearrangement joins TRBV15 to TRBJ1-5; D gene uncertain. The CDR3 has 15 amino acids. V lost 1 base and J 1 base, leaving 8 bases between the germline ends. Germline V CDR1 and CDR2: LNHNV, YYDKDF (reference sequence). Written as DNA, the CDR3 is TGTGCCACCAGCAGAGCCAGTACCAGCAATCAGCCCCAGCATTTT. Protein: CATSRASTSNQPQHF.